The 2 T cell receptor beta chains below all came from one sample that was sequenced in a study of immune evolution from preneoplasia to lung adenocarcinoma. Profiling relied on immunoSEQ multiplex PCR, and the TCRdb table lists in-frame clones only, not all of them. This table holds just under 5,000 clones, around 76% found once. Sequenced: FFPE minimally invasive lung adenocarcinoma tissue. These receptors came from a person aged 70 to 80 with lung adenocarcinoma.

CDR3 nucleotides: TGCGCCAGCAGCTTGGGAGGGACTAGCGGGAAAGGGGGCAATGAGCAGTTCTTC. Its translation: CASSLGGTSGKGGNEQFF. The rearrangement joins TRBV5-1 to TRBJ2-1; TRBD2 matches 13 bases. This CDR3 contains 18 residues. Per germline, CDR1 SGHRS and CDR2 YFSETQ. With 0 bases clipped from V and 6 bases from J, the junction kept 9 bases outside the gene matches.

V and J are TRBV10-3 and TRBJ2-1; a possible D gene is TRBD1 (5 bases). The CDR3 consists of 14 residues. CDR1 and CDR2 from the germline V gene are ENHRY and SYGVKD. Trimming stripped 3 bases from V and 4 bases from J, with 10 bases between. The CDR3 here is CAISETGRYNEQFF. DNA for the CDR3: TGTGCCATCAGTGAAACAGGAAGATACAATGAGCAGTTCTTC.